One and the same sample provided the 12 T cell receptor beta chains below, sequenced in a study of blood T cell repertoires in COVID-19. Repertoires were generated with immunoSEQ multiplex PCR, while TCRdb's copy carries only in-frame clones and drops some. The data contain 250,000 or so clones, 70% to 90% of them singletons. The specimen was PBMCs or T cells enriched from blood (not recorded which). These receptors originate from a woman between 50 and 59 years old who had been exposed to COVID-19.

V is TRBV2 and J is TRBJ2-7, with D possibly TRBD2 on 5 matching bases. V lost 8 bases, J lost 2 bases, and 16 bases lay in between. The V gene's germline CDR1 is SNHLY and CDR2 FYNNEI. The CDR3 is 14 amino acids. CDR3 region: CASYRLSAAYEQYF. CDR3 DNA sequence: TGTGCCAGCTATAGACTATCTGCTGCCTACGAGCAGTACTTC.

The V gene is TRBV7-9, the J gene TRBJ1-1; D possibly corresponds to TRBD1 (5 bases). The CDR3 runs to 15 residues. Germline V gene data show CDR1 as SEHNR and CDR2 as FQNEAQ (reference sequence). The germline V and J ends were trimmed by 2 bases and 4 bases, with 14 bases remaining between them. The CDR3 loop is CASSLMGLGRTEAFF. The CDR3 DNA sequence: TGTGCCAGCAGCTTAATGGGGCTCGGGCGCACTGAAGCTTTCTTT.

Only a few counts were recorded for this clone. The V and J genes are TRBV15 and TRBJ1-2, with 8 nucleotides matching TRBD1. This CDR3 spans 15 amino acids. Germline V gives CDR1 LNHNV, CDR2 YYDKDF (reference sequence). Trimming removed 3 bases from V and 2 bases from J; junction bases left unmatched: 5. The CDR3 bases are TGTGCCACCAGCAGGTTCCGACAGGGGAACTATGGCTACACCTTC. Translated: CATSRFRQGNYGYTF.

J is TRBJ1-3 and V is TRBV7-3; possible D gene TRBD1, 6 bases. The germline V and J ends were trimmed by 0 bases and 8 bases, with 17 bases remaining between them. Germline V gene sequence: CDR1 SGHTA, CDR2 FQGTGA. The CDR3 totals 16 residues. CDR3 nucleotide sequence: TGTGCCAGCAGCTTAACGGGTAACAGGGCAGGAGACACCATATATTTT. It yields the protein CASSLTGNRAGDTIYF.

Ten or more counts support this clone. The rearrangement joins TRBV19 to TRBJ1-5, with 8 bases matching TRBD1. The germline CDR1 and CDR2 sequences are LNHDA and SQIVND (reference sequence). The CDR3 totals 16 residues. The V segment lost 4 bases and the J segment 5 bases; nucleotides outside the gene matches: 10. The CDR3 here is CASSTLITGGDQPQHF. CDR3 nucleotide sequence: TGTGCCAGTAGTACTCTGATTACAGGGGGGGATCAGCCCCAGCATTTT.

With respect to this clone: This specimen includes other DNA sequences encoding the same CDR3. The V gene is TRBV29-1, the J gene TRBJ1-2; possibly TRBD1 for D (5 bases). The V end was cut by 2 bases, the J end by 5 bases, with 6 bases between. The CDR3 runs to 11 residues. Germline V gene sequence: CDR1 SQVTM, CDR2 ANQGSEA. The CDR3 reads CSVERGYGYTF. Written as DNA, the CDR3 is TGCAGCGTTGAACGGGGGTATGGCTACACCTTC.

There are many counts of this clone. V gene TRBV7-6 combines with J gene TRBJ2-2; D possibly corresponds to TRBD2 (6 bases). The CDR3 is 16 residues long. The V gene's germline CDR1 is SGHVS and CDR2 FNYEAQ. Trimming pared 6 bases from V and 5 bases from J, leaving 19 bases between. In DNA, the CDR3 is TGTGCCAGCAGTTGGCTAGGGTGGGAGGAGACCGGGGAGCTGTTTTTT. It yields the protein CASSWLGWEETGELFF.

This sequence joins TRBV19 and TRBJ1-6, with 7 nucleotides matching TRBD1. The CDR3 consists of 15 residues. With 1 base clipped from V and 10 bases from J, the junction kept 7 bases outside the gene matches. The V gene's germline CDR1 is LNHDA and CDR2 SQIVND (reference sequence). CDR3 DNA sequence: TGTGCCAGTAGTATAGGGACAGGCGGTGGCTCACCCCTCCACTTT. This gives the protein CASSIGTGGGSPLHF.

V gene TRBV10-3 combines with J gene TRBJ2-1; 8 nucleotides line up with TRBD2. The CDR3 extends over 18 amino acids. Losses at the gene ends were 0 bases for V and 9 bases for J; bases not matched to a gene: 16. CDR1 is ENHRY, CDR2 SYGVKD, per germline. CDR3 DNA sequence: TGTGCCATCAGTGAGTCGATCCCTAGCGGGCTACCCCTGATTGAGCAGTTCTTC. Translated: CAISESIPSGLPLIEQFF.

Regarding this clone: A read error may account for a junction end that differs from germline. CDR3 coding DNA: TGCAGCGTTGGAAGTCGGGACAGGGGAGGAAAGGAATTC. Translated: CSVGSRDRGGKEF. The V call is TRBV29-1, the J call TRBJ1-2, with 10 bases matching TRBD1. The CDR3 length is 13 residues. CDR1 SQVTM and CDR2 ANQGSEA come from the germline V gene.

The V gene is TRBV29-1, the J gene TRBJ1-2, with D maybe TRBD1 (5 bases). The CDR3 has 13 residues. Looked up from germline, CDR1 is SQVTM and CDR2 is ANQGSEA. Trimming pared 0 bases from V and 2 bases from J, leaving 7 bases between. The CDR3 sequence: CSVEERGNYGYTF. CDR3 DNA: TGCAGCGTTGAAGAAAGGGGAAACTATGGCTACACCTTC.

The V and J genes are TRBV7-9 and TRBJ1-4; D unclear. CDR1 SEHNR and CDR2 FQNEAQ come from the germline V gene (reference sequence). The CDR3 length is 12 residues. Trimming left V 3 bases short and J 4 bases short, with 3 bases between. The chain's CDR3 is CASSFLNEKLFF. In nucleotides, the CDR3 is TGTGCCAGCAGCTTTCTTAATGAAAAACTGTTTTTT.